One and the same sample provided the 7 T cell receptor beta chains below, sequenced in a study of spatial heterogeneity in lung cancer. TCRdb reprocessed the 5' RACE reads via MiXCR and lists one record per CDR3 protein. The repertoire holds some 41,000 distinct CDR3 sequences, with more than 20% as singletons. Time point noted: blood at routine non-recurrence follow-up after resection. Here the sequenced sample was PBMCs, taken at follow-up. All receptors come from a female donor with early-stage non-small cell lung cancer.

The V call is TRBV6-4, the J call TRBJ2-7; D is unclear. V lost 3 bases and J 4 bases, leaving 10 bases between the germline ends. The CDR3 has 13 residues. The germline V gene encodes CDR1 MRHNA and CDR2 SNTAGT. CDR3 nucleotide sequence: TGTGCCAGCAGTGAAGATCGCGGTTACGAGCAGTACGTC. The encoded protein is CASSEDRGYEQYV.

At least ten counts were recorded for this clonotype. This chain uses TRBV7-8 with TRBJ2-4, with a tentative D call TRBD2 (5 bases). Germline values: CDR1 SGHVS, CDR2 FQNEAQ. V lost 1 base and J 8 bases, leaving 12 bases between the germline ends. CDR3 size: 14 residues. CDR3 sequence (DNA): TGTGCCAGCAGCTTAGTAGAGGGCTTGGACATTCAGTACTTC. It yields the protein CASSLVEGLDIQYF.

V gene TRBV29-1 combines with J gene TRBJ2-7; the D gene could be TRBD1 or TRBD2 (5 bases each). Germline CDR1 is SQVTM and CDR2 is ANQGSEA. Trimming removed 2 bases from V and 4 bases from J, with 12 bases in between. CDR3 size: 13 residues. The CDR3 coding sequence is TGCAGCGTTGAAAGTGGGACGTCTTACGAGCAGTACTTC. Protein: CSVESGTSYEQYF.

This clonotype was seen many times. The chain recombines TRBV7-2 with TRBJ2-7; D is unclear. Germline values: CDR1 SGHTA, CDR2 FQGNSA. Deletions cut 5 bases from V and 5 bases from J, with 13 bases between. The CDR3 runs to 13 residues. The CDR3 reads CASSLGEGDEQYF. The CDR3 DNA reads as TGTGCCAGCAGCCTCGGTGAAGGAGACGAGCAGTACTTC.

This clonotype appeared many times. The CDR3 DNA follows: TGTGCCAGCAGCCCCCAGGTTGGAGAACCCTATGGCTACACCTTC. This sequence encodes CASSPQVGEPYGYTF. The chain recombines TRBV7-6 with TRBJ1-2, with D unclear. V shed 5 bases and J shed 4 bases, with 17 bases lying between them. The germline gives CDR1 SGHVS, CDR2 FNYEAQ. This CDR3 comprises 15 residues.

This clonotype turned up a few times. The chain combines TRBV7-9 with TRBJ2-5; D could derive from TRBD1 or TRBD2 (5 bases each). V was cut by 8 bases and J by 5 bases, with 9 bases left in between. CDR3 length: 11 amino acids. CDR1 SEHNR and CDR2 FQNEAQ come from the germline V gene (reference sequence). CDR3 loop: CASVGVETQYF. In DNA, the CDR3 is TGTGCCAGCGTGGGGGTGGAGACCCAGTACTTC.

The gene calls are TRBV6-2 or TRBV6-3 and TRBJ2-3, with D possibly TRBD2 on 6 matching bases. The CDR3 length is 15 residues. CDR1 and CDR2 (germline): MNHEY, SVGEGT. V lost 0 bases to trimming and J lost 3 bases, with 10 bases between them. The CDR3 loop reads CASSYSRRGTDTQYF. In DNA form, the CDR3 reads TGTGCCAGCAGTTACTCCCGCCGGGGGACAGATACGCAGTATTTT.